A selection of T cell receptor beta chains follows, all from one sample in a study of beta chain features in type 1 diabetes. Only in-frame clones appear in the TCRdb table, and some are missing; sequencing was by immunoSEQ multiplex PCR. Of around 150,000 clones detected, around 8.5% appear once; the ten largest clones hold 0.65%. Sequenced sample: central memory CD4+ T cells from blood. The receptor set was obtained from a man younger than 35 in good health. Each CDR3 is given with its conserved first and last residue. The order of the fields is J gene, clone size, D gene, V gene, CDR3 DNA, CDR3 protein. D genes are given only for firm matches. Clone size is not always given. Where it is, it says once, few, many or a class for expanded clones.

TRBJ1-2,.,TRBD1,TRBV6-6,TGTGCCAGCAGTTCCGGGACAGCGTTAGGCTACACCTTC,CASSSGTALGYTF
TRBJ1-4,.,.,TRBV28,TGTGCCAGCAGTTCCTACGGGGGAGAGAATGAAAAACTGTTTTTT,CASSSYGGENEKLFF
TRBJ2-2,many,.,TRBV7-2,TGTGCCAGCAGCCGAATCGGGGGCGGGGAGCTGTTTTTT,CASSRIGGGELFF
TRBJ1-2,.,.,TRBV21-1,TGTGCCAGCAGAAGATTGGGGGACAAAGGCTACACCTTC,CASRRLGDKGYTF
TRBJ1-1,.,TRBD1,TRBV7-2,TGTGCCAGCAGCCCGAGACAGGGTACGGCTTTCTTT,CASSPRQGTAFF
TRBJ2-3,.,.,TRBV6-1,TGTGCCAGCAGCCATACAGGGCTCCGAGATACGCAGTATTTT,CASSHTGLRDTQYF
TRBJ2-7,few,.,TRBV29-1,TGCAGCGTTGAGAGTGGAGGCTCCTACGAGCAGTACTTC,CSVESGGSYEQYF
TRBJ2-1,.,TRBD2,TRBV7-3,TGTGCCAGCAGCTCAACCGGGACTAACCACTACAATGAGCAGTTCTTC,CASSSTGTNHYNEQFF
TRBJ1-4,.,.,TRBV6-5,TGTGCCAGCAGTTACCCAGGTGCAACTAATGAAAAACTGTTTTTT,CASSYPGATNEKLFF
TRBJ2-7,.,.,TRBV7-3,TGTGCCAGCAGCCCGGGACTTCCGTCCTACGAGCAGTACTTC,CASSPGLPSYEQYF
TRBJ1-1,few,.,TRBV29-1,TGCAGCGTTGGAATTTATGGCAGTCGGGGCACTGAAGCTTTCTTT,CSVGIYGSRGTEAFF
TRBJ2-7,many,TRBD1,TRBV29-1,TGCAGCGTTGAAGTCGGGACAGGGGCGCACGAGCAGTACTTC,CSVEVGTGAHEQYF
TRBJ2-5,.,.,TRBV18,TGTGCCAGCTCACCAAGCGACCCCCAAGAGACCCAGTACTTC,CASSPSDPQETQYF
TRBJ1-1,few,.,TRBV7-8,TGTGCCAGCAGCTTTACAAATCAGAACACTGAAGCTTTCTTT,CASSFTNQNTEAFF
TRBJ1-2,many,TRBD1,TRBV28,TGTGCCAGCAGTTCAATCCAGGGGGTTTGGACAGGGAACTATGGCTACACCTTC,CASSSIQGVWTGNYGYTF
TRBJ2-3,.,TRBD1,TRBV6-5,TGTGCCAGCAGTTACGGGACAGGGGGTACAGATACGCAGTATTTT,CASSYGTGGTDTQYF
TRBJ2-1,.,TRBD2,TRBV7-2,TGTGCCAGCAGCTACCTTGCGGGGGGCCAGAGTGAGCAGTTCTTC,CASSYLAGGQSEQFF
TRBJ2-7,.,TRBD1,TRBV6-5,TGTGCCAGCAGTGCCCGACAGGGGCGCGAGCAGTACTTC,CASSARQGREQYF
TRBJ1-2,many,.,TRBV2,TGTGCCAGCAACAGCTATGGCTACACCTTC,CASNSYGYTF
TRBJ2-5,many,.,TRBV7-2,TGTGCCAGCAGCTCTTCACAGGGGAGGAGGGAGACCCAGTACTTC,CASSSSQGRRETQYF
TRBJ2-2,.,TRBD2,TRBV27,TGTGCCAGCAGTGCCCGGGGGGTCGGGGAGCTGTTTTTT,CASSARGVGELFF
TRBJ2-2,many,.,TRBV30,TGTGCCTGGACCCTCGGCGGGGAGCTGTTTTTT,CAWTLGGELFF
TRBJ2-1,.,TRBD1,TRBV6-5,TGTGCCAGCAGTCAAAAGGACAGGGGGCGTGATGAGCAGTTCTTC,CASSQKDRGRDEQFF
TRBJ2-7,few,TRBD1,TRBV4-1,TGCGCCAGCAGCCAGCCCGGGACAGGGATTGGGGAGCAGTACTTC,CASSQPGTGIGEQYF
TRBJ2-7,.,.,TRBV7-9,TGTGCCAGCAGCCCACAGGGTCCCTACGAGCAGTACTTC,CASSPQGPYEQYF
TRBJ2-3,.,TRBD1,TRBV5-1,TGCGCCAGCAGCTTGTCCCGTGTTAGGGGGCGAGGCACAGATACGCAGTATTTT,CASSLSRVRGRGTDTQYF
TRBJ2-5,.,.,TRBV2,TGTGCCAGCAGTGACGGCCATTTTCGGGGAGAGACCCAGTACTTC,CASSDGHFRGETQYF
TRBJ2-7,few,TRBD1,TRBV28,TGTGCCAGCAGTTCCGCCGGGACAGCGACTTACGAGCAGTACTTC,CASSSAGTATYEQYF
TRBJ2-5,.,.,TRBV18,TGTGCCAGCTCACTCCGGGACCAAGAGACCCAGTACTTC,CASSLRDQETQYF
TRBJ1-2,.,.,TRBV6-5,TGTGCCAGCAGTTACTCGAGCGGTCGGGCTGGCTACACCTTC,CASSYSSGRAGYTF